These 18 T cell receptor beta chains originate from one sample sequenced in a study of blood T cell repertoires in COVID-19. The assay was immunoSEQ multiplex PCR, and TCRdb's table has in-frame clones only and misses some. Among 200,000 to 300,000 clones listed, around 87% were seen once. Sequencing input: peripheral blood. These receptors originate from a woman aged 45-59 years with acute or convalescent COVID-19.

CDR3 in DNA: TGTGCCAGCAGCGTAGCCGGGGGTAACTATGGCTACACCTTC. Translating it yields CASSVAGGNYGYTF. J is TRBJ1-2 and V is TRBV9; tentative D call: TRBD1 (5 bases). Germline CDR1 SGDLS, CDR2 YYNGEE. The CDR3 covers 14 residues. V was trimmed by 0 bases and J by 1 base, leaving 7 bases between them.

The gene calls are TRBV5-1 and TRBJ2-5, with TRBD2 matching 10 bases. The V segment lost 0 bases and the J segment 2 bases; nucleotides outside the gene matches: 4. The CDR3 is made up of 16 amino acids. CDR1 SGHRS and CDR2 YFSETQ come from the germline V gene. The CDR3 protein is CASSLGTSGEQETQYF. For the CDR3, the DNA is TGCGCCAGCAGCTTGGGTACTAGCGGGGAGCAAGAGACCCAGTACTTC. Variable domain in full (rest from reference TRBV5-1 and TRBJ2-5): KAGVTQTPRYLIKTRGQQVTLSCSPISGHRSVSWYQQTPGQGLQFLFEYFSETQRNKGNFPGRFSGRQFSNSRSEMNVSTLELGDSALYLCASSLGTSGEQETQYFGPGTRLLVL.

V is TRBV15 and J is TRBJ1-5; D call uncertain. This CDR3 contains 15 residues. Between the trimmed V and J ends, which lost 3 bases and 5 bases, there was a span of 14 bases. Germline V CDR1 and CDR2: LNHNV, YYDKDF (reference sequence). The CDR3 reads CATSRREGTHQPQHF. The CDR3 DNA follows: TGTGCCACCAGCAGGAGGGAAGGAACTCATCAGCCCCAGCATTTT.

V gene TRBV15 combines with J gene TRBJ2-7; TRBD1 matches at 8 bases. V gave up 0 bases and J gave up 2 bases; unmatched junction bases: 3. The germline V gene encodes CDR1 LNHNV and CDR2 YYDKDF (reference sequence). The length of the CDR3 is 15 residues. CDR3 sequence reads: CATSRDRGLPYEQYF. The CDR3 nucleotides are TGTGCCACCAGCAGAGACAGGGGGCTCCCCTACGAGCAGTACTTC. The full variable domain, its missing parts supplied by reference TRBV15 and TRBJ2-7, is DAMVIQNPRYQVTQFGKPVTLSCSQTLNHNVMYWYQQKSSQAPKLLFHYYDKDFNNEADTPDNFQSRRPNTSFCFLDIRSPGLGDTAMYLCATSRDRGLPYEQYFGPGTRLTVT.

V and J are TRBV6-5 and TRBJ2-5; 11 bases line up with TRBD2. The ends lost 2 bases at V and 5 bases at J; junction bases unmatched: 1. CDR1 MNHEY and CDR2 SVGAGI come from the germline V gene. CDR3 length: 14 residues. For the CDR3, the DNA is TGTGCCAGCAGTTACGGACTAGCGGGCGAGACCCAGTACTTC. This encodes CASSYGLAGETQYF.

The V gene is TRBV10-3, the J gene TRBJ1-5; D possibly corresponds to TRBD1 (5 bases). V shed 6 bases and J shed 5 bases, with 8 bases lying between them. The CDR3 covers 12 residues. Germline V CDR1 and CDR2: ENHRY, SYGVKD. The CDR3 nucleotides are TGTGCCATCAGACAAGGGGATCAGCCCCAGCATTTT. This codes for CAIRQGDQPQHF.

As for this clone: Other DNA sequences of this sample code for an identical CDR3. CDR3 coding DNA: TGTGCCAGCAGCGTAGGTGGGTCGGGCTCCTACAATGAGCAGTTCTTC. Its translation is CASSVGGSGSYNEQFF. V gene TRBV9 combines with J gene TRBJ2-1; D not certain. Germline loops: CDR1 SGDLS, CDR2 YYNGEE. This CDR3 has 16 amino acids. Trimming took off 0 bases at V and 0 bases at J, with 10 bases between the two ends. Full variable domain (remainder filled in from reference TRBV9 and TRBJ2-1): DSGVTQTPKHLITATGQRVTLRCSPRSGDLSVYWYQQSLDQGLQFLIQYYNGEERAKGNILERFSAQQFPDLHSELNLSSLELGDSALYFCASSVGGSGSYNEQFFGPGTRLTVL.

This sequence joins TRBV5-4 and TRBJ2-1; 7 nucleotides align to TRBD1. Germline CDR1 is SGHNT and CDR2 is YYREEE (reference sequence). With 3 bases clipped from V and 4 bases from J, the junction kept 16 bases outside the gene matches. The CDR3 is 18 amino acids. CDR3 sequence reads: CASSSRRAGGTSYNEQFF. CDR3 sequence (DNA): TGTGCCAGCAGCTCGCGACGCGCAGGGGGAACGAGTTACAATGAGCAGTTCTTC.

CDR3 loop: CSVEGTGASNYGYTF. As DNA, the CDR3 is TGCAGCGTTGAAGGGACAGGGGCCTCTAACTATGGCTACACCTTC. The rearrangement links TRBV29-1 to TRBJ1-2, with 9 bases that match TRBD1. Germline assignment: CDR1 SQVTM and CDR2 ANQGSEA. V shed 1 base, J shed 0 bases, and the junction held 3 bases outside the gene matches. The CDR3 sequence is 15 residues long.

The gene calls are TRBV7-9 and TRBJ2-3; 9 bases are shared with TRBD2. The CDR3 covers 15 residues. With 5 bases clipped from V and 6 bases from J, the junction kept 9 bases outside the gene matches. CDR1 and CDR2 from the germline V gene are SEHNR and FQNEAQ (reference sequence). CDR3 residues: CASSRRGLASDTQYF. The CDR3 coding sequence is TGTGCCAGCAGCCGTAGGGGACTAGCAAGTGATACGCAGTATTTT.

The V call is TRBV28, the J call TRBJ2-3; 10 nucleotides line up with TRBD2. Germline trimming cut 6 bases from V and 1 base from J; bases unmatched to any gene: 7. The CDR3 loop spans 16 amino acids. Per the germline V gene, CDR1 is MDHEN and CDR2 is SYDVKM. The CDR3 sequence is CASSSPGTSGTDTQYF. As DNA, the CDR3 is TGTGCCAGCAGCAGCCCTGGGACTAGCGGCACAGATACGCAGTATTTT.

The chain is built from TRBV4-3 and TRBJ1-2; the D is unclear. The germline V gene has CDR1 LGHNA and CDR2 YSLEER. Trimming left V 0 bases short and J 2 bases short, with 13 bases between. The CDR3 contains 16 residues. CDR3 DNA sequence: TGCGCCAGCAGCCAAGATTCACGGGGAATGAACTATGGCTACACCTTC. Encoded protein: CASSQDSRGMNYGYTF.

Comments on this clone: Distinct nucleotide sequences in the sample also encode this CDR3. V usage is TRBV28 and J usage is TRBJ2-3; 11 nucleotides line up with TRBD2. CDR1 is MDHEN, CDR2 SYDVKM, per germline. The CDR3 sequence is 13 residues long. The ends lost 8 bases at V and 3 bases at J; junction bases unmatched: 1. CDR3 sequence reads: CASGTSGTDTQYF. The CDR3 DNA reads TGTGCCAGCGGGACTAGCGGAACAGATACGCAGTATTTT.

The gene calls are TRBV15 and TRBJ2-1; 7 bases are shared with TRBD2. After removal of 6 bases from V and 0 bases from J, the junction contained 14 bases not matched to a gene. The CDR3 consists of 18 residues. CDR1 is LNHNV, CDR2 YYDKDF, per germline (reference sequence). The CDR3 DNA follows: TGTGCCACCAGTCTCTTTATCGGTGGCGGGAGCTCCTACAATGAGCAGTTCTTC. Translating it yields CATSLFIGGGSSYNEQFF.

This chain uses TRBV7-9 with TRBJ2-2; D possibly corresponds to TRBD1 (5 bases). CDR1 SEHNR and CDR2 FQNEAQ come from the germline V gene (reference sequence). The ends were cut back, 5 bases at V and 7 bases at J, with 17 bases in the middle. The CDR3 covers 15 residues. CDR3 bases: TGTGCCAGCAGCCGTATCAAGGGGCGAGGCGGGGAGCTGTTTTTT. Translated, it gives CASSRIKGRGGELFF.

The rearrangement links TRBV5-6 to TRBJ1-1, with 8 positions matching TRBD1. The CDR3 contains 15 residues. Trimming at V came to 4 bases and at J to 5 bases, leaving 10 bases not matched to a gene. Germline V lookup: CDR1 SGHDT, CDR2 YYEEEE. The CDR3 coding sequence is TGTGCCAGCAGCCGACCCGGACAGGGAAGGACTGAAGCTTTCTTT. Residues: CASSRPGQGRTEAFF.

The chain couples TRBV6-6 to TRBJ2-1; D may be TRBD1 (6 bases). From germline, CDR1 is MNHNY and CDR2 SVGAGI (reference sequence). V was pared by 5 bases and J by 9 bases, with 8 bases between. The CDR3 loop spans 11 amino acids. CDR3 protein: CASSQQGEQFF. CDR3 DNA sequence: TGTGCCAGCAGTCAACAGGGTGAGCAGTTCTTC.

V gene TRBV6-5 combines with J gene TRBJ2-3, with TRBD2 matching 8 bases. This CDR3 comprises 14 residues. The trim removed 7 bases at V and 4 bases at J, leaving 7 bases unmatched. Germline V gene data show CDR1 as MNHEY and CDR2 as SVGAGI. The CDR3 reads CASIRTSLPDTQYF. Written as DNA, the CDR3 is TGTGCCAGCATCCGGACTAGCTTGCCAGATACGCAGTATTTT.